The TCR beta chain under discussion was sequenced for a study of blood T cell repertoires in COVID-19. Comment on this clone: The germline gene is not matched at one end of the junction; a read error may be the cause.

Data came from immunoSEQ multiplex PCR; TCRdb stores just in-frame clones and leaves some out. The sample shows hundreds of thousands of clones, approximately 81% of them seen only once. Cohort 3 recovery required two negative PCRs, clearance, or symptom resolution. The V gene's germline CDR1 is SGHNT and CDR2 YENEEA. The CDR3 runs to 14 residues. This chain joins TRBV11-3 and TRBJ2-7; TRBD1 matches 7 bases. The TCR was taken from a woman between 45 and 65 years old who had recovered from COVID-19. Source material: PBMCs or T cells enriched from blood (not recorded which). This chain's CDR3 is CASSPRQGSNEQYF. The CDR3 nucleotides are TGTGCCAGCAGCCCCCGACAGGGCTCCAACGAGCAGTACTTC.